This T cell receptor (beta chain) is from a study of blood T cell repertoires in COVID-19. Overall study: There were acute and convalescent COVID-19 samples, and they came from the United States, Italy and Spain. T cells, B-cell-depleted T cells, or PBMCs provided the cDNA or gDNA that served as material.

The CDR3 loop spans 12 amino acids. Trimming pared 0 bases from V and 8 bases from J, leaving 8 bases between. Looked up from germline, CDR1 is SGHNT and CDR2 is YYREEE (reference sequence). Seattle-derived patients entered the study during active infection and were followed longitudinally. As originally analysed: Reference gene primer amplification in the assay estimated nucleated cell counts. The method was immunoSEQ multiplex PCR; TCRdb's version includes in-frame clones alone and lacks a portion of them. From that table come the V and J calls and clone size; the DNA was used to work out D and trimming. The sample records fewer than 500,000 clones, roughly 90% being singletons.

This clonotype originated in a young man with COVID-19, enrolled during active disease. Sequenced input: peripheral blood. The chain combines TRBV5-4 with TRBJ1-2, with D unresolved. The CDR3 DNA sequence: TGTGCCAGCAGCTTGGCAGTCGGGGGCTACACCTTC. Translated, it gives CASSLAVGGYTF.